These T cell receptor beta chains were read from a single sample in a study of T cell responses to AZD1222 COVID-19 vaccine. Measured with immunoSEQ multiplex PCR; TCRdb has only the in-frame clones, and not every one. The sample has about 150,000 clones; 90% to 95% are singletons. Sequenced material: peripheral blood, taken 28 days after the second AZD1222 dose. The receptors come from an adult who received the AZD1222 COVID-19 vaccine. Each CDR3 is given with its conserved first and last residue. D genes are given only for firm matches.

j_gene: TRBJ1-2; d_gene: .; len: 15; v_gene: TRBV19; CDR3aa: CASSLTGKENYGYTF
j_gene: TRBJ1-5; d_gene: .; len: 16; v_gene: TRBV19; CDR3aa: CASNLRQTSSNQPQHF
j_gene: TRBJ1-1; d_gene: .; len: 14; v_gene: TRBV5-1; CDR3aa: CASSFYGSNTEAFF
j_gene: TRBJ1-1; d_gene: .; len: 16; v_gene: TRBV4-2; CDR3aa: CASSQDRLNMNTEAFF
j_gene: TRBJ2-1; d_gene: .; len: 12; v_gene: TRBV27; CDR3aa: CASSPNGYEQFF
j_gene: TRBJ2-7; d_gene: TRBD2; len: 16; v_gene: TRBV7-7; CDR3aa: CASSPTTNGRNYEQYF
j_gene: TRBJ1-5; d_gene: .; len: 17; v_gene: TRBV7-9; CDR3aa: CASSLGPIGQSNQPQHF
j_gene: TRBJ2-3; d_gene: .; len: 15; v_gene: TRBV24-1; CDR3aa: CATSDPSRSTDTQYF
j_gene: TRBJ1-1; d_gene: .; len: 13; v_gene: TRBV2; CDR3aa: CARADGHTTEAFF
j_gene: TRBJ2-7; d_gene: TRBD1; len: 13; v_gene: TRBV6-5; CDR3aa: CASRNGQGHILYF
j_gene: TRBJ1-2; d_gene: TRBD1; len: 13; v_gene: TRBV5-1; CDR3aa: CASSLLQGYGYTF
j_gene: TRBJ2-1; d_gene: TRBD2; len: 14; v_gene: TRBV9; CDR3aa: CASSERGVANEQFF
j_gene: TRBJ1-6; d_gene: .; len: 18; v_gene: TRBV7-2; CDR3aa: CASSLGPGRVSYNSPLHF
j_gene: TRBJ2-6; d_gene: .; len: 15; v_gene: TRBV9; CDR3aa: CASARLPSGANVLTF
j_gene: TRBJ2-4; d_gene: TRBD1; len: 15; v_gene: TRBV28; CDR3aa: CASSRRTGPKNIQYF
j_gene: TRBJ2-7; d_gene: TRBD2; len: 15; v_gene: TRBV10-3; CDR3aa: CAISESIGGRARQYF
j_gene: TRBJ2-5; d_gene: TRBD1; len: 17; v_gene: TRBV7-3; CDR3aa: CASSSHPGQGRQETQYF
j_gene: TRBJ2-3; d_gene: TRBD1; len: 14; v_gene: TRBV7-2; CDR3aa: CASSLDRGLDTQYF
j_gene: TRBJ2-7; d_gene: .; len: 18; v_gene: TRBV3-1/TRBV3-2; CDR3aa: CASSQDPSRTPDSYEQYF
j_gene: TRBJ2-3; d_gene: TRBD2; len: 16; v_gene: TRBV7-7; CDR3aa: CASSPAGTRLTDTQYF
j_gene: TRBJ2-7; d_gene: .; len: 12; v_gene: TRBV28; CDR3aa: CASSSGVYEQYF
j_gene: TRBJ2-1; d_gene: .; len: 15; v_gene: TRBV7-3; CDR3aa: CASSPDLAGRVEQFF
j_gene: TRBJ1-3; d_gene: .; len: 15; v_gene: TRBV5-6; CDR3aa: CASSLPGTGGNTIYF
j_gene: TRBJ1-1; d_gene: TRBD1; len: 13; v_gene: TRBV29-1; CDR3aa: CSVLTGIGAEAFF
j_gene: TRBJ2-3; d_gene: TRBD2; len: 17; v_gene: TRBV5-8; CDR3aa: CASSLGPSGGKRDTQYF
j_gene: TRBJ2-1; d_gene: TRBD2; len: 16; v_gene: TRBV9; CDR3aa: CASSVATSGYYNEQFF
j_gene: TRBJ2-7; d_gene: .; len: 15; v_gene: TRBV29-1; CDR3aa: CSVLFPGHHSYEQYF
j_gene: TRBJ1-4; d_gene: .; len: 14; v_gene: TRBV28; CDR3aa: CASSWGLPDEKLFF
j_gene: TRBJ1-1; d_gene: .; len: 11; v_gene: TRBV27; CDR3aa: CASSQNAEAFF
j_gene: TRBJ1-1; d_gene: .; len: 11; v_gene: TRBV29-1; CDR3aa: CSVEDRPGAFF
j_gene: TRBJ2-1; d_gene: .; len: 15; v_gene: TRBV27; CDR3aa: CASSLNGGPYNEQFF
j_gene: TRBJ2-3; d_gene: .; len: 15; v_gene: TRBV18; CDR3aa: CASSPQGISTDTQYF
j_gene: TRBJ2-7; d_gene: .; len: 19; v_gene: TRBV11-2; CDR3aa: CASSPLLPSGGGRAYEQYF
j_gene: TRBJ2-2; d_gene: TRBD2; len: 15; v_gene: TRBV5-1; CDR3aa: CASSLELAGAGELFF
j_gene: TRBJ2-5; d_gene: TRBD2; len: 15; v_gene: TRBV9; CDR3aa: CASSVGLAGGETQYF
j_gene: TRBJ2-7; d_gene: TRBD2; len: 16; v_gene: TRBV4-2; CDR3aa: CASSQDLSGGAVEQYF
j_gene: TRBJ2-4; d_gene: .; len: 15; v_gene: TRBV5-4; CDR3aa: CASSLGWATGDIQYF
j_gene: TRBJ1-5; d_gene: .; len: 13; v_gene: TRBV19; CDR3aa: CASSLTETQPQHF
j_gene: TRBJ1-1; d_gene: .; len: 13; v_gene: TRBV2; CDR3aa: CASSVERNTEAFF
j_gene: TRBJ1-1; d_gene: TRBD1; len: 17; v_gene: TRBV4-2; CDR3aa: CASSQAPGQGASTEAFF
j_gene: TRBJ1-1; d_gene: TRBD1; len: 15; v_gene: TRBV3-1/TRBV3-2; CDR3aa: CASSQPRDRSTEAFF
j_gene: TRBJ1-6; d_gene: TRBD1; len: 18; v_gene: TRBV5-5; CDR3aa: CASSSRQGVPTINSPLHF